This passage covers 2 T cell receptor beta chains from one sample sequenced in a study of cytomegalovirus exposure and HLA in healthy donors. Assay used: immunoSEQ multiplex PCR; TCRdb lists only in-frame clones, some missing. The table includes roughly 150,000 clones, approximately 93% detected once. The sample taken for sequencing was PBMCs. All receptors derive from a man between 18 and 35 years old in good health and CMV-seronegative.

V usage is TRBV30 and J usage is TRBJ1-2; D possibly corresponds to TRBD1 (6 bases). The CDR3 length is 12 residues. From germline, CDR1 is GTSNPN and CDR2 SVGIG (reference sequence). Trimming removed 3 bases at V and 5 bases at J, with 10 bases between. CDR3: CAWRTGEYGYTF. In DNA form, the CDR3 reads TGTGCCTGGAGGACAGGTGAATATGGCTACACCTTC.

This clone has only a few counts. This chain joins TRBV5-1 and TRBJ1-6; 11 nucleotides match TRBD1. V trimming: 4 bases; J trimming: 10 bases; junction bases outside the gene matches: 7. Germline V lookup: CDR1 SGHRS, CDR2 YFSETQ. The CDR3 extends over 15 amino acids. The CDR3 nucleotides are TGCGCCAGCAGCAAAGGACAGGGGGCTGGATCACCCCTCCACTTT. As protein: CASSKGQGAGSPLHF.